This passage covers 21 T cell receptor beta chains from one sample sequenced in a study of cytomegalovirus exposure and HLA in healthy donors. 60 Vbeta and 13 Jbeta primers were used in PCR. Assay: immunoSEQ multiplex PCR; the TCRdb copy retains only in-frame clones and omits some. This table has approximately 180,000 clones, around 75% appearing once. Source material: PBMCs. The receptors were gathered from a male donor in good health and CMV-seronegative.

This clone was counted a few times. The chain has TRBV27 and TRBJ2-1, with D hard to call. Trimming removed 0 bases from V and 6 bases from J, with 9 bases in between. There are 14 residues in the CDR3. Germline V lookup: CDR1 MNHEY, CDR2 SMNVEV (reference sequence). The CDR3 region is CASSLSTVGNEQFF. In DNA, the CDR3 is TGTGCCAGCAGTTTATCCACAGTCGGCAATGAGCAGTTCTTC.

The rearrangement links TRBV2 to TRBJ1-5, with unresolved D. V dropped 6 bases and J dropped 4 bases, with 13 bases sitting between them. CDR3 length: 14 amino acids. Germline V gives CDR1 SNHLY, CDR2 FYNNEI. The CDR3 DNA reads TGTGCCAGCAGCCTAGAGGCGGGGAATCAGCCCCAGCATTTT. It translates to CASSLEAGNQPQHF.

A remark on this clone: One junction end disagrees with the germline gene, perhaps due to a read error. The chain carries TRBV7-9 and TRBJ2-5; D perhaps matches TRBD1 (8 bases). Germline lookup yields CDR1 SEHNR and CDR2 FQNEAQ (reference sequence). The CDR3 consists of 17 residues. The CDR3 DNA sequence: TGTTCCAGCAGCTTAGTCCTCCAGGGGGCCGGGGGGGAGACCCAGTACTTC. Translation gives CSSSLVLQGAGGETQYF.

The V call is TRBV7-2, the J call TRBJ2-1, with 9 bases matching TRBD1. J lost 1 base, V lost 4 bases, and 14 bases had no gene match. CDR3 length: 19 residues. Germline-derived CDR1 and CDR2 are SGHTA and FQGNSA. The CDR3 here is CASSSPRGTGSESYNEQFF. Here the CDR3 DNA reads TGTGCCAGCAGCTCCCCCCGCGGGACAGGGAGTGAGTCCTACAATGAGCAGTTCTTC. Full variable domain (outside the CDR3, taken from reference TRBV7-2 and TRBJ2-1): GAGVSQSPSNKVTEKGKDVELRCDPISGHTALYWYRQSLGQGLEFLIYFQGNSAPDKSGLPSDRFSAERTGGSVSTLTIQRTQQEDSAVYLCASSSPRGTGSESYNEQFFGPGTRLTVL.

The chain combines TRBV28 with TRBJ1-2, with D possibly being TRBD1 (5 bases). Trimming took off 6 bases at V and 8 bases at J, with 16 bases between the two ends. The CDR3 sequence is 13 residues long. Germline CDR1 reads MDHEN; CDR2 reads SYDVKM. The CDR3 region is CASSLTGPRGYTF. Here the CDR3 DNA reads TGTGCCAGCAGCCTAACAGGACCGAGGGGCTACACCTTC.

The gene calls are TRBV7-3 and TRBJ1-1; the D gene is possibly TRBD1 (5 bases). Trimming took 1 base from V and 1 from J, leaving 16 bases between them. Germline-derived CDR1 and CDR2 are SGHTA and FQGTGA. The CDR3 loop spans 17 amino acids. CDR3 in DNA: TGTGCCAGCAGCTTAAACGGGGGAGCCATAGAGAACACTGAAGCTTTCTTT. Translated: CASSLNGGAIENTEAFF.

V usage is TRBV6-6 and J usage is TRBJ2-5, with 9 positions matching TRBD1. The V and J ends lost 5 bases and 5 bases, in that order; junction bases with no gene match: 9. The V gene's germline CDR1 is MNHNY and CDR2 SVGAGI (reference sequence). The CDR3 sequence is 15 residues long. The CDR3 region is CASSTRDRVRETQYF. In nucleotides, the CDR3 is TGTGCCAGCAGTACCCGGGACAGGGTAAGGGAGACCCAGTACTTC.

This clone was seen a single time. The CDR3 DNA reads TGTGCCAGCGGGCTGGGACAACTCTATGGCTACACCTTC. Its protein product is CASGLGQLYGYTF. The V gene is TRBV6-6, the J gene TRBJ1-2; TRBD1 is a possible D gene (6 bases). Germline assignment: CDR1 MNHNY and CDR2 SVGAGI (reference sequence). The ends were cut back, 8 bases at V and 4 bases at J, with 14 bases in the middle. This CDR3 spans 13 amino acids.

This chain links TRBV28 with TRBJ1-4; D is perhaps TRBD1 (5 bases). CDR1 MDHEN and CDR2 SYDVKM come from the germline V gene. Trimming removed 5 bases at V and 5 bases at J, with 12 bases between. The CDR3 sequence is 14 residues long. The CDR3 nucleotides read TGTGCCAGCAGTCACAGGAATCTCAATGAAAAACTGTTTTTT. Its protein product is CASSHRNLNEKLFF.

The chain combines TRBV28 with TRBJ1-1; D uncertain. Trimming left V 3 bases short and J 1 base short, with 9 bases between. CDR3 size: 14 residues. Germline V gene data show CDR1 as MDHEN and CDR2 as SYDVKM. The CDR3 bases are TGTGCCAGCAGTTTCCCCTCGAGGAACACTGAAGCTTTCTTT. Translated: CASSFPSRNTEAFF.

J is TRBJ2-3 and V is TRBV7-3; D remains ambiguous. The CDR3 has 12 amino acids. CDR1 and CDR2 from the germline V gene are SGHTA and FQGTGA. V was clipped by 3 bases and J by 2 bases, with 3 bases between them. The CDR3, as DNA: TGTGCCAGCAGCTTTAACACAGATACGCAGTATTTT. Translation gives CASSFNTDTQYF.

The chain carries TRBV5-6 and TRBJ1-3; D unclear. Per the germline V gene, CDR1 is SGHDT and CDR2 is YYEEEE. The CDR3 runs 14 residues. Trimming left V 1 base short and J 0 bases short, with 5 bases between. CDR3 nucleotides: TGTGCCAGCAGCTTGCCGGGCTCTGGAAACACCATATATTTT. This gives the protein CASSLPGSGNTIYF.

The chain couples TRBV6-8 to TRBJ1-5, with 8 bases identical to TRBD1. J gave up 3 bases and V 6 bases, and 7 bases lay outside the gene matches. Germline values: CDR1 MNHGY, CDR2 SAAAGT. The CDR3 totals 15 residues. CDR3 bases: TGTGCCAGCAGCTTACCGGGACAGGACAATCAGCCCCAGCATTTT. This encodes CASSLPGQDNQPQHF.

The chain employs TRBV6-5 and TRBJ2-3; D may be TRBD1 (6 bases). With 5 bases removed from V and 0 bases from J, the gap between germline ends came to 9 bases. The CDR3 extends over 14 amino acids. The germline V gene encodes CDR1 MNHEY and CDR2 SVGAGI. CDR3 nucleotides: TGTGCCAGCAGTATACAGGGTAGCACAGATACGCAGTATTTT. Its translation: CASSIQGSTDTQYF.

CDR3 nucleotide sequence: TGTGCCTGGAGTGTCGGCAGGGGCACGGGTGGCTACACCTTC. Its protein product is CAWSVGRGTGGYTF. The chain has TRBV30 and TRBJ1-2, with D possibly being TRBD1 (6 bases). Germline-derived CDR1 and CDR2 are GTSNPN and SVGIG (reference sequence). Trimming took 0 bases from V and 7 from J, leaving 15 bases between them. The CDR3 is 14 residues long.

The chain uses TRBV6-5 and TRBJ1-3; D is unclear. The CDR3 sequence is 11 residues long. V lost 7 bases to trimming and J lost 8 bases, with 9 bases between them. In germline, CDR1 is MNHEY, CDR2 SVGAGI. The CDR3 nucleotides are TGTGCCAGCAAGGTACGGGACACCATATATTTT. Amino acids: CASKVRDTIYF.

The J gene is TRBJ1-5, the V gene TRBV19; tentatively, D is TRBD1 (5 bases). Germline V gives CDR1 LNHDA, CDR2 SQIVND (reference sequence). The ends were cut back, 3 bases at V and 7 bases at J, with 13 bases in the middle. The CDR3 is 14 residues long. The CDR3 sequence: CASSIQGIWQPQHF. CDR3 sequence (DNA): TGTGCCAGTAGTATCCAGGGTATTTGGCAGCCCCAGCATTTT.

The CDR3 region has the DNA TGTGCCAGCTCACCACCGGCGGGGACGGGATCCCACACCTTC. It yields the protein CASSPPAGTGSHTF. The chain is built from TRBV18 and TRBJ1-2; TRBD1 is a possible D gene (5 bases). Trimming took off 0 bases at V and 12 bases at J, with 17 bases between the two ends. This CDR3 comprises 14 residues. CDR1 KGHSH and CDR2 LQKENI come from the germline V gene.

The V gene is TRBV6-1, the J gene TRBJ1-5; D is perhaps TRBD1 (6 bases). V lost 0 bases to trimming and J lost 7 bases, with 13 bases between them. CDR3 length: 15 amino acids. CDR1 is MNHNS and CDR2 is SASEGT in the germline V gene. CDR3 loop: CASSEARGGHQPQHF. DNA of the CDR3: TGTGCCAGCAGTGAAGCGCGGGGGGGGCACCAGCCCCAGCATTTT.

This sequence joins TRBV7-3 and TRBJ2-7, with a possible D match to TRBD1 (6 bases). This CDR3 region has 14 residues. The V end was cut by 5 bases, the J end by 3 bases, with 14 bases between. Germline V gene sequence: CDR1 SGHTA, CDR2 FQGTGA. DNA of the CDR3: TGTGCCAGCAGCCCTAGAGGGGGTAACTACGAGCAGTACTTC. It specifies CASSPRGGNYEQYF.

This chain links TRBV7-3 with TRBJ1-6; the match to TRBD1 covers 7 bases. V trimming: 5 bases; J trimming: 8 bases; junction bases outside the gene matches: 6. CDR1 SGHTA and CDR2 FQGTGA come from the germline V gene. The CDR3 totals 14 residues. The CDR3, as DNA: TGTGCCAGCAGCGAGCAGGGGGATGATTCACCCCTCCACTTT. Its translation is CASSEQGDDSPLHF.